This record covers a single T cell receptor (beta chain). Its cognate antigen is unknown. Germline V gene data show CDR1 as SEHNR and CDR2 as FQNEAQ (reference sequence). V was trimmed by 4 bases and J by 8 bases, leaving 14 bases between them. The CDR3 spans 13 residues. This entry belongs to a study of OX40 agonist ivuxolimab in advanced cancers. Study-wide results and limits: Clonal expansion was seen in CD4+ and CD8+ blood T cells by week 6 at 0.1 to 3.0 mg/kg. The expanded peripheral T cells' antigen specificity was not determined.

Data came from immunoSEQ multiplex PCR; TCRdb stores just in-frame clones and leaves some out. The table has more than 85,000 clones, about nine tenths seen once. This chain joins TRBV7-9 and TRBJ1-2; D is ambiguous. This sequence originates from an adult with an advanced solid tumor such as melanoma, head and neck, liver or kidney cancer. The sample consisted of CD4+ or CD8+ T cells sorted from blood, taken in a trial of the OX40 agonist ivuxolimab. Written as DNA, the CDR3 is TGTGCCAGCAGCTCCTCTCCGACCCCAGGCTACACCTTC. Amino acid sequence: CASSSSPTPGYTF. Complete variable domain (other parts from reference TRBV7-9 and TRBJ1-2): DTGVSQNPRHKITKRGQNVTFRCDPISEHNRLYWYRQTLGQGPEFLTYFQNEAQLEKSRLLSDRFSAERPKGSFSTLEIQRTEQGDSAMYLCASSSSPTPGYTFGSGTRLTVV.